Sequencing of this T cell receptor beta chain was carried out in a study of blood T cell repertoires in COVID-19. On the study more broadly: Some COVID-19 samples were acute and others convalescent; all came from the United States, Italy and Spain. Sample material is recorded as cDNA or gDNA derived from T cells, B-cell-depleted T cells, or PBMCs.

Original analysis: Quantification of nucleated cells was approximated via reference gene primer amplification. The protocol was immunoSEQ multiplex PCR, while the TCRdb copy is restricted to in-frame clones and leaves out a portion. V and J calls and clone size are as listed in that table; D and trimming were resolved from the DNA. The table has about 140,000 clones, around nine tenths seen once; the top ten hold approximately 1.4%. This sequence was found in a woman in her sixties with acute or convalescent COVID-19. Sequenced: peripheral blood.

The CDR3 DNA follows: TGTGCCAGCAGTCGGGACAGCCGCAATCAGCCCCAGCATTTT. The encoded protein is CASSRDSRNQPQHF. The rearrangement joins TRBV6-2 or TRBV6-3 to TRBJ1-5; 7 bases are a match to TRBD1. V lost 5 bases, J lost 2 bases, and 3 bases stayed unmatched. CDR3 size: 14 residues. From germline, CDR1 is MNHEY and CDR2 SVGEGT.